This T cell receptor beta chain is from a study of blood T cell repertoires in COVID-19. Study at large: The cDNA or gDNA used as material had been derived from T cells, B-cell-depleted T cells, or PBMCs.

The CDR3 length is 13 residues. V was shortened by 4 bases and J by 1 base, with 5 bases between the two germline ends. The germline V gene has CDR1 LGHDT and CDR2 YNNKEL (reference sequence). Original analysis: Estimates of nucleated cell counts were drawn from the amplification of reference gene primers. Clones were read by immunoSEQ multiplex PCR, and TCRdb kept only the in-frame ones, dropping some. That table gives V, J and clone size, and the DNA gave D and trimming. This table holds around 140,000 clones, 80% to 90% found once. This rearrangement joins TRBV3-1 (or the pseudogene TRBV3-2) to TRBJ1-3; D ambiguous. The specimen sequenced was peripheral blood. The receptor was isolated from a woman in her sixties with acute or convalescent COVID-19. This CDR3 reads CASSPGSGNTIYF. CDR3 DNA sequence: TGTGCCAGCAGCCCCGGGTCTGGAAACACCATATATTTT.